This is a list of T cell receptor beta chains from one sample in a study of T cell repertoires in cytomegalovirus infection. Their cognate antigens are unknown. TCRdb re-called the reads through MiXCR, storing one row per CDR3 protein. The data show around 430,000 distinct CDR3 sequences, 40% to 50% seen once. The sequencing here drew on cultured PBMCs, taken from culture after CMV antigen stimulation. These receptors all stem from a human donor in good health (CMV status not recorded). Some clones in this sample may be carry-over from other donors' samples. CDR3s include the opening cysteine and the closing phenylalanine or tryptophan. The D gene is left open where the match is weak. A clone size is listed for some rows: how often the clone was seen (once, few, many), or a class if it is expanded.

CDR3aa: CASSLRDRGGTDTQYF
CDR3nt: TGTGCCAGCAGCCTCCGGGACAGGGGAGGCACAGATACGCAGTATTTT
v_gene: TRBV27
d_gene: TRBD1
abundance: NA
j_gene: TRBJ2-3

CDR3aa: CASSQDLSGIGGFNEKLFF
CDR3nt: TGCGCCAGCAGCCAAGATCTCAGCGGGATCGGAGGGTTTAATGAAAAACTGTTTTTT
v_gene: TRBV4-1
d_gene: NA
abundance: few
j_gene: TRBJ1-4

CDR3aa: CASSLQGPQETQYF
CDR3nt: TGTGCCAGCAGCTTACAGGGTCCCCAAGAGACCCAGTACTTC
v_gene: TRBV7-9
d_gene: NA
abundance: NA
j_gene: TRBJ2-5

CDR3aa: CASSPHGARSTATNEKLFF
CDR3nt: TGTGCCAGCAGCCCGCATGGGGCCCGCAGTACTGCAACTAATGAAAAACTGTTTTTT
v_gene: TRBV7-9
d_gene: NA
abundance: NA
j_gene: TRBJ1-4

CDR3aa: CASSPQGKTDTQYF
CDR3nt: TGTGCCAGCAGTCCCCAAGGAAAGACAGATACGCAGTATTTT
v_gene: TRBV6-6
d_gene: NA
abundance: NA
j_gene: TRBJ2-3

CDR3aa: CASSLTSGGLQETQYF
CDR3nt: TGTGCCAGCAGTTTGACTAGCGGGGGGCTCCAAGAGACCCAGTACTTC
v_gene: TRBV7-6
d_gene: TRBD2
abundance: NA
j_gene: TRBJ2-5

CDR3aa: CASSLDSGGSYEQYF
CDR3nt: TGTGCCAGCAGCTTAGACTCGGGGGGATCCTACGAGCAGTACTTC
v_gene: TRBV7-2
d_gene: TRBD2
abundance: NA
j_gene: TRBJ2-7

CDR3aa: CASSVRTDFYNEQFF
CDR3nt: TGCGCCAGCAGCGTCCGGACGGACTTCTACAATGAGCAGTTCTTC
v_gene: TRBV5-1
d_gene: NA
abundance: NA
j_gene: TRBJ2-1

CDR3aa: CASSPNRGGAITDTQYF
CDR3nt: TGTGCCAGCAGCCCTAACCGCGGGGGGGCCATCACAGATACGCAGTATTTT
v_gene: TRBV7-2
d_gene: TRBD2
abundance: NA
j_gene: TRBJ2-3

CDR3aa: CASRGTGQYEQYF
CDR3nt: TGTGCCAGTAGAGGTACAGGGCAATACGAGCAGTACTTC
v_gene: TRBV19
d_gene: NA
abundance: NA
j_gene: TRBJ2-7

CDR3aa: CSAELAGHYTGELFF
CDR3nt: TGCAGTGCGGAACTAGCGGGCCACTACACCGGGGAGCTGTTTTTT
v_gene: TRBV20-1
d_gene: TRBD2
abundance: NA
j_gene: TRBJ2-2

CDR3aa: CASSQGAAEQYF
CDR3nt: TGTGCCAGCAGTCAGGGGGCCGCCGAGCAGTACTTC
v_gene: TRBV28
d_gene: TRBD1
abundance: NA
j_gene: TRBJ2-7

CDR3aa: CASSLNSPGVFGNTIYF
CDR3nt: TGTGCCAGCAGCTTAAATAGTCCGGGTGTTTTTGGAAACACCATATATTTT
v_gene: TRBV7-2
d_gene: NA
abundance: many
j_gene: TRBJ1-3

CDR3aa: CASSIGGRVVTEAFF
CDR3nt: TGTGCCAGCAGCATAGGGGGCCGGGTGGTCACTGAAGCTTTCTTT
v_gene: TRBV11-1
d_gene: TRBD1
abundance: once
j_gene: TRBJ1-1

CDR3aa: CASNSGGRLAGAETQYF
CDR3nt: TGTGCCAGCAACTCAGGGGGGAGACTAGCGGGAGCCGAGACCCAGTACTTC
v_gene: TRBV5-3
d_gene: TRBD2
abundance: NA
j_gene: TRBJ2-5

CDR3aa: CASSSQGAETQYF
CDR3nt: TGTGCCAGCTCGTCCCAGGGGGCGGAAACGCAGTATTTT
v_gene: TRBV18
d_gene: TRBD1
abundance: NA
j_gene: TRBJ2-3